These 25 T cell receptor beta chains came from one sample sequenced in a study of blood T cell repertoires in COVID-19. Generated by immunoSEQ multiplex PCR, the TCRdb table keeps only in-frame clones and is missing some. Of some 70,000 clones in the sample, 80% to 90% were seen once. The sequencing input was peripheral blood. All receptors derive from a man in his forties or fifties with active COVID-19.

The chain recombines TRBV29-1 with TRBJ1-2, with D possibly matching TRBD1 (6 bases). The CDR3 extends over 17 amino acids. Between the trimmed V and J ends, which lost 4 bases and 1 base, there was a span of 22 bases. Germline V gene lookup returns CDR1 SQVTM and CDR2 ANQGSEA. CDR3: CSVVDRTEPLFNYGYTF. CDR3 nucleotide sequence: TGCAGCGTTGTGGACCGGACAGAACCACTATTTAACTATGGCTACACCTTC.

The chain recombines TRBV18 with TRBJ2-5; TRBD2 agrees at 16 bases. The CDR3 contains 16 residues. Trimming removed 6 bases from V and 5 bases from J; junction bases left unmatched: 6. The germline gives CDR1 KGHSH, CDR2 LQKENI. As DNA, the CDR3 is TGTGCCAGCTCGCCCCCGGGACTAGCGGGAGGGGAGACCCAGTACTTC. Its protein is CASSPPGLAGGETQYF.

Here the CDR3 DNA reads TGTGCCAGCAGCGTCGAGGCCCGAGAGACCCAGTACTTC. Protein sequence: CASSVEARETQYF. J is TRBJ2-5 and V is TRBV9; D call uncertain. The CDR3 has 13 amino acids. From germline, CDR1 is SGDLS and CDR2 YYNGEE. With 2 bases removed from V and 4 bases from J, the gap between germline ends came to 9 bases.

The rearrangement links TRBV4-1 to TRBJ2-7; 7 bases align to TRBD2. The CDR3 consists of 17 residues. V dropped 4 bases and J dropped 3; count of bases not matched to a gene: 15. Germline loops: CDR1 MGHRA, CDR2 YSYEKL. The CDR3 DNA sequence: TGCGCCAGCAGCCGCATGGGGGGGGAGGGCTTGTTCTACGAGCAGTACTTC. Protein product: CASSRMGGEGLFYEQYF.

CDR3 sequence: CASSLEGRPYTGELFF. CDR3 DNA: TGTGCCAGCAGTTTAGAGGGTCGGCCCTACACCGGGGAGCTGTTTTTT. The V and J genes are TRBV27 and TRBJ2-2; D perhaps matches TRBD2 (5 bases). The CDR3 loop spans 16 amino acids. Germline V CDR1 and CDR2: MNHEY, SMNVEV (reference sequence). V was shortened by 2 bases and J by 3 bases, with 13 bases between the two germline ends.

The chain joins TRBV4-3 to TRBJ2-2; D unresolved. V gave up 4 bases and J gave up 0 bases, with 18 bases separating them. This CDR3 spans 18 amino acids. The germline CDR1 and CDR2 sequences are LGHNA and YSLEER. The CDR3 reads CASSPTIISYSNTGELFF. The CDR3 DNA follows: TGCGCCAGCAGCCCCACCATAATCAGTTATTCGAACACCGGGGAGCTGTTTTTT.

V usage is TRBV19 and J usage is TRBJ2-1; maybe TRBD1 (5 bases). This CDR3 is 16 amino acids long. Trimming took off 5 bases at V and 1 base at J, with 15 bases between the two ends. Germline CDR1 and CDR2: LNHDA and SQIVND (reference sequence). DNA for the CDR3: TGTGCCAGTAGTCGCCCCAGGGCGGCTTCCTACAATGAGCAGTTCTTC. It yields the protein CASSRPRAASYNEQFF.

J is TRBJ2-1 and V is TRBV6-6, with 10 bases aligning to TRBD1. J gave up 6 bases and V 4 bases, and 9 bases lay outside the gene matches. CDR1 is MNHNY and CDR2 is SVGAGI in the germline V gene (reference sequence). The CDR3 consists of 16 residues. This CDR3 reads CASSFQRDRGTNEQFF. CDR3 DNA: TGTGCCAGCAGTTTTCAGAGGGACAGGGGAACCAATGAGCAGTTCTTC.

J is TRBJ2-1 and V is TRBV28; D is perhaps TRBD1 (6 bases). Germline V lookup: CDR1 MDHEN, CDR2 SYDVKM. The CDR3 covers 14 residues. Trimming left V 5 bases short and J 4 bases short, with 12 bases between. In DNA, the CDR3 is TGTGCCAGCAGTCCCTGGACAGATTACAATGAGCAGTTCTTC. This codes for CASSPWTDYNEQFF. Together with reference TRBV28 and TRBJ2-1, the CDR3 gives the full variable domain: DVKVTQSSRYLVKRTGEKVFLECVQDMDHENMFWYRQDPGLGLRLIYFSYDVKMKEKGDIPEGYSVSREKKERFSLILESASTNQTSMYLCASSPWTDYNEQFFGPGTRLTVL.

The chain joins TRBV28 to TRBJ1-3, with TRBD1 matching 8 bases. This CDR3 spans 16 amino acids. Germline V gene sequence: CDR1 MDHEN, CDR2 SYDVKM. V gave up 6 bases and J gave up 7 bases; unmatched junction bases: 14. The CDR3 sequence is CASSSFRGLSVNTIYF. Here the CDR3 DNA reads TGTGCCAGCAGCTCCTTCAGGGGGCTCTCCGTGAACACCATATATTTT.

The chain carries TRBV28 and TRBJ1-4; D is perhaps TRBD1 (6 bases). The CDR3 covers 17 residues. Germline V gene data show CDR1 as MDHEN and CDR2 as SYDVKM. V was shortened by 3 bases and J by 0 bases, with 14 bases between the two germline ends. CDR3 sequence (DNA): TGTGCCAGCAGTTTCGTGGGGGCCAGGGCAACTAATGAAAAACTGTTTTTT. Translated, it gives CASSFVGARATNEKLFF.

The chain combines TRBV5-4 with TRBJ2-2; tentatively, D is TRBD1 (6 bases). In germline, CDR1 is SGHNT, CDR2 YYREEE (reference sequence). V dropped 1 base and J dropped 5 bases, with 18 bases sitting between them. The CDR3 consists of 17 residues. CDR3 loop: CASSLNRGQGRTGELFF. In nucleotides, the CDR3 is TGTGCCAGCAGCTTGAATAGAGGGCAGGGGCGGACCGGGGAGCTGTTTTTT. The variable domain in full, with the rest retrieved from reference TRBV5-4 and TRBJ2-2, is ETGVTQSPTHLIKTRGQQVTLRCSSQSGHNTVSWYQQALGQGPQFIFQYYREEENGRGNFPPRFSGLQFPNYSSELNVNALELDDSALYLCASSLNRGQGRTGELFFGEGSRLTVL.

The rearrangement uses TRBV29-1 and TRBJ2-7, with D uncertain. The CDR3 length is 12 residues. V was trimmed by 7 bases and J by 0 bases, leaving 10 bases between them. Germline loops: CDR1 SQVTM, CDR2 ANQGSEA. DNA for the CDR3: TGCAGCGCCGGGTCCCTCTCCTACGAGCAGTACTTC. Protein product: CSAGSLSYEQYF.

The V gene is TRBV28, the J gene TRBJ2-7; 10 bases map to TRBD2. The ends lost 5 bases at V and 2 bases at J; junction bases unmatched: 6. Germline CDR1 is MDHEN and CDR2 is SYDVKM. This CDR3 region has 15 residues. The CDR3 nucleotides are TGTGCCAGCAGTCTTAGCGGGAGGCCGCCCTACGAGCAGTACTTC. Its translation is CASSLSGRPPYEQYF.

This chain uses TRBV6-5 with TRBJ1-4; 10 bases agree with TRBD1. CDR1 MNHEY and CDR2 SVGAGI come from the germline V gene. The CDR3 consists of 15 residues. Germline trimming cut 4 bases from V and 7 bases from J; bases unmatched to any gene: 6. The CDR3 here is CASSSSGTGVEKLFF. CDR3 DNA: TGTGCCAGCAGTTCAAGCGGGACAGGGGTTGAAAAACTGTTTTTT.

This sequence joins TRBV7-9 and TRBJ1-1; a possible D gene is TRBD1 (6 bases). CDR3 length: 14 residues. V lost 5 bases and J 3 bases, leaving 13 bases between the germline ends. Germline V CDR1 and CDR2: SEHNR, FQNEAQ (reference sequence). The CDR3 nucleotides read TGTGCCAGCAGCAAAAGTCACAGGGACACTGAAGCTTTCTTT. Translating gives CASSKSHRDTEAFF.

This clone has only one observation. This chain connects TRBV30 to TRBJ2-3, with D possibly being TRBD1 (6 bases). The V end lost 0 bases, the J end lost 5 bases, and 15 bases lay between the germline ends. The CDR3 totals 15 residues. Germline V gene lookup returns CDR1 GTSNPN and CDR2 SVGIG (reference sequence). The CDR3 region is CAWSVRGGGGDTQYF. In DNA, the CDR3 is TGTGCCTGGAGTGTACGAGGGGGTGGGGGAGATACGCAGTATTTT.

The CDR3 DNA follows: TGCAGCGTTGGAGGCGGGCCTGTTGGAAACACCATATATTTT. It translates to CSVGGGPVGNTIYF. The gene calls are TRBV29-1 and TRBJ1-3, with D hard to call. CDR3 length: 14 residues. Germline assignment: CDR1 SQVTM and CDR2 ANQGSEA. Trimming took off 4 bases at V and 3 bases at J, with 13 bases between the two ends.

The chain uses TRBV2 and TRBJ2-3, with 8 bases fitting TRBD2. This CDR3 is 15 amino acids long. V lost 5 bases and J lost 4; bases outside the gene matches: 8. The germline CDR1 and CDR2 sequences are SNHLY and FYNNEI. CDR3 DNA sequence: TGTGCCAGCAGTAGTACGGGACTAGGCGCAGATACGCAGTATTTT. Residues: CASSSTGLGADTQYF.

This clone was recorded once. This chain uses TRBV9 with TRBJ1-4; 8 bases are shared with TRBD1. This CDR3 has 15 amino acids. V lost 4 bases and J lost 7; bases outside the gene matches: 9. The V gene's germline CDR1 is SGDLS and CDR2 YYNGEE. This chain's CDR3 is CASSIQGQAGEKLFF. The CDR3 nucleotides are TGTGCCAGCAGCATCCAGGGACAGGCGGGTGAAAAACTGTTTTTT.

V is TRBV4-3 and J is TRBJ1-2, with 8 bases identical to TRBD1. CDR3 length: 18 amino acids. Losses at the gene ends were 4 bases for V and 0 bases for J; bases not matched to a gene: 13. In germline, CDR1 is LGHNA, CDR2 YSLEER. The CDR3 DNA reads as TGCGCCAGCAGCCGCAGACAGGCCTCAGGGGGCGCTAACTATGGCTACACCTTC. Protein: CASSRRQASGGANYGYTF.

As DNA, the CDR3 is TGTGCCAGCAAGAACAGGGGTGGGTACCACGAGCAGTACTTC. The encoded protein is CASKNRGGYHEQYF. The chain carries TRBV6-4 and TRBJ2-7; 7 bases line up with TRBD1. The J segment lost 5 bases and the V segment lost 7 bases, leaving 11 bases of the junction unmatched. CDR1 is MRHNA and CDR2 is SNTAGT in the germline V gene. The CDR3 extends over 14 amino acids.

This chain connects TRBV7-9 to TRBJ2-7, with 7 bases identical to TRBD1. The CDR3 runs to 13 residues. J gave up 4 bases and V 5 bases, and 5 bases lay outside the gene matches. Germline-derived CDR1 and CDR2 are SEHNR and FQNEAQ (reference sequence). The CDR3 loop reads CASSRDREYEQYF. The CDR3 coding sequence is TGTGCCAGCAGCCGGGACAGAGAATACGAGCAGTACTTC.

This chain links TRBV21-1 with TRBJ1-2. TRBV21-1 is a recognized pseudogene. The CDR3 is 14 amino acids. For the CDR3, the DNA is TGTGCCAGCAGCAAAGTCACGGGGAACTATGGCTACACCTTC. This encodes CASSKVTGNYGYTF.

The chain has TRBV27 and TRBJ2-6, with D hard to call. V was pared by 7 bases and J by 2 bases, with 3 bases between. The CDR3 runs 12 residues. Germline V gene sequence: CDR1 MNHEY, CDR2 SMNVEV (reference sequence). The CDR3 here is CASTTGANVLTF. CDR3 DNA: TGTGCCAGCACTACTGGGGCCAACGTCCTGACTTTC. The entire variable domain, with the rest obtained from reference TRBV27 and TRBJ2-6, is as follows: EAQVTQNPRYLITVTGKKLTVTCSQNMNHEYMSWYRQDPGLGLRQIYYSMNVEVTDKGDVPEGYKVSRKEKRNFPLILESPSPNQTSLYFCASTTGANVLTFGAGSRLTVL.